This T cell receptor (beta chain) originates from a study of T cell changes during pregnancy in multiple sclerosis. The method was immunoSEQ multiplex PCR; TCRdb's version includes in-frame clones alone and lacks a portion of them. The data show approximately 20,000 clones, with approximately 84% seen just once and approximately 7.7% held by the top ten. This CDR3 comprises 14 residues. The sample in question was CD8+ T cells from peripheral blood mononuclear cells, obtained after pregnancy. The source is a female donor with multiple sclerosis, enrolled in a pregnancy study. The chain has TRBV21-1 and TRBJ2-4; the table's D call TRBD2 went unverified against the DNA. TRBV21-1 is a pseudogene. The CDR3: CATPGGLPKNIQYF. As DNA, the CDR3 is TGTGCCACACCGGGCGGGTTACCCAAAAACATTCAGTACTTC.